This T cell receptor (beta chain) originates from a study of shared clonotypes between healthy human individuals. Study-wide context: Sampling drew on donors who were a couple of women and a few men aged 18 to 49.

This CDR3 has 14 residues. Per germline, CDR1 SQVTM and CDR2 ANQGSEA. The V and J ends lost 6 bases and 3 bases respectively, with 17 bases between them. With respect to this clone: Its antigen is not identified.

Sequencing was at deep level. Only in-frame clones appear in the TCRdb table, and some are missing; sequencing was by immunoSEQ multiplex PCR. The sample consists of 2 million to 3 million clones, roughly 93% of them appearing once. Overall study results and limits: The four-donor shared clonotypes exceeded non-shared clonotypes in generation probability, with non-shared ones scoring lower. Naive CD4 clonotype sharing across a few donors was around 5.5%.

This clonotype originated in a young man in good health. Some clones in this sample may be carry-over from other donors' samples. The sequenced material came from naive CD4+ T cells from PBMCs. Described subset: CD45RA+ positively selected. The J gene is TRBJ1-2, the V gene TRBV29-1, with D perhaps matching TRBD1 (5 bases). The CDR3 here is CSVLSGVSDYGYTF. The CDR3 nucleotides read TGCAGCGTCCTTTCGGGGGTCTCGGACTATGGCTACACCTTC.